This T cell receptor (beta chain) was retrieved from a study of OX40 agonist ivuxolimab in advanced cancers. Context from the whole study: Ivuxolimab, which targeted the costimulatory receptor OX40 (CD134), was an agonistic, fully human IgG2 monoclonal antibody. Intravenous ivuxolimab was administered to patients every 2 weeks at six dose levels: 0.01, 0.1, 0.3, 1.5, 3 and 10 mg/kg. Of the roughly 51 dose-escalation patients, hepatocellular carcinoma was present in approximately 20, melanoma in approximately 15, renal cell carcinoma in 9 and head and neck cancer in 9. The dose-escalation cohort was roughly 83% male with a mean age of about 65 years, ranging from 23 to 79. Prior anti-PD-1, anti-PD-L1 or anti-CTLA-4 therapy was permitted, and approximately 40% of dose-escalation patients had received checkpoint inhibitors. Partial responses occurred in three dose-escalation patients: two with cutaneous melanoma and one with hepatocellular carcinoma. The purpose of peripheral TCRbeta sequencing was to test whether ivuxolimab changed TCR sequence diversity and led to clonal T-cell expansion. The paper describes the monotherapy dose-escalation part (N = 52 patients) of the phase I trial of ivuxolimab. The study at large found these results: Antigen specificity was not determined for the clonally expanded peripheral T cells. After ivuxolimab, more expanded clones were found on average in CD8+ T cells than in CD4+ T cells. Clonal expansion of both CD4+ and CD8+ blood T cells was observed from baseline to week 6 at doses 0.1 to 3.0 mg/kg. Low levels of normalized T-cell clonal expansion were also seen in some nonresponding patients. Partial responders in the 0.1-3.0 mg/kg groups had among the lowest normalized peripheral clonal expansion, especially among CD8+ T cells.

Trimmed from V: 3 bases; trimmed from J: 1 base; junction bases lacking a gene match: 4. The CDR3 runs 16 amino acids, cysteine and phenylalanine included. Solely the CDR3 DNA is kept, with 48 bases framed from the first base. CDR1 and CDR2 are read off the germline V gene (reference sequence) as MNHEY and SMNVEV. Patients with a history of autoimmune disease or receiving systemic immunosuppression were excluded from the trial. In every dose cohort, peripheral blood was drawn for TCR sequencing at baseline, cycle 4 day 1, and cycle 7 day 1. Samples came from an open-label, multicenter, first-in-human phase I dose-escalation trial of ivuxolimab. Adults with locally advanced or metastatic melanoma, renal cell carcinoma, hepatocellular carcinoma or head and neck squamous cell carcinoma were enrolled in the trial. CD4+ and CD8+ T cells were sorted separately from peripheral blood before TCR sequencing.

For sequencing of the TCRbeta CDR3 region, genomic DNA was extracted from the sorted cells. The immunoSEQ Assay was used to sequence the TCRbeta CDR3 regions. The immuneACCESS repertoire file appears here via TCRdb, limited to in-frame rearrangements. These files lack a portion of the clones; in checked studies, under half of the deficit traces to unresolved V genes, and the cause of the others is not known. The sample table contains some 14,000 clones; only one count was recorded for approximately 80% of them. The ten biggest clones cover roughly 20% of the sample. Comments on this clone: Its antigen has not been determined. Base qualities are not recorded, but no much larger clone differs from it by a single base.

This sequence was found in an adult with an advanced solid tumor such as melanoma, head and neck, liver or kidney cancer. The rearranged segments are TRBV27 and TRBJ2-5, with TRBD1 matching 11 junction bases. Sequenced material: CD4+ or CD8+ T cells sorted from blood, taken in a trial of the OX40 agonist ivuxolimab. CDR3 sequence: CASSFGTGGPQETQYF. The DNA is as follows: TGTGCCAGCAGTTTTGGGACAGGGGGACCCCAAGAGACCCAGTACTTC.